Shown below are 21 T cell receptor beta chains from a single sample sequenced in a study of graft-versus-host responses after intestinal transplantation (dated by TCRdb to the early 2020s). Receptor libraries were prepared by the immunoSEQ multiplex PCR assay. Imported from immuneACCESS, the table was reduced by TCRdb to in-frame sequences with V and J called. These copies leave out some clones; in studies compared against another copy, an unresolved V gene accounts for under half, and the cause of the remainder is not known. This sample gives about 38,000 clones in total; less than 90% of them show up just once. Of the sample, around 3.2% is held by the ten largest clones. The material was PBMCs, obtained roughly 34 months after transplant. The receptors come from a human patient who received an intestinal transplant, so some T cells may come from the graft donor.

The V call is TRBV2, the J call TRBJ2-3, with TRBD2 matching over 10 bases. V was pared by 5 bases and J by 2 bases, with 7 bases of the junction left unmatched. CDR3 length equals 16 residues. CDR1 and CDR2 (germline): SNHLY, FYNNEI. The CDR3 coding sequence is TGTGCCAGCAGTTTGGTAGCGGGAGGTGCCACAGATACGCAGTATTTT. Protein product: CASSLVAGGATDTQYF.

This clone was picked up one time. The J gene is TRBJ2-5, the V gene TRBV9, with D uncertain. Trimming shortened V by 4 bases and J by 2 bases, and 15 bases separated the two germline ends. CDR1 is SGDLS and CDR2 is YYNGEE in the germline V gene. There are 15 residues in the CDR3. The CDR3 nucleotides are TGTGCCAGCAGCTCCCGGACGGACCCACAAGAGACCCAGTACTTC. Its translation is CASSSRTDPQETQYF. The full variable domain, completed using reference TRBV9 and TRBJ2-5, is DSGVTQTPKHLITATGQRVTLRCSPRSGDLSVYWYQQSLDQGLQFLIQYYNGEERAKGNILERFSAQQFPDLHSELNLSSLELGDSALYFCASSSRTDPQETQYFGPGTRLLVL.

The chain couples TRBV14 to TRBJ2-1; possibly TRBD1 or TRBD2 for D (5 bases each). V was pared by 6 bases and J by 3 bases, with 21 bases between. CDR3 length: 17 residues. Germline assignment: CDR1 SGHDN and CDR2 FVKESK. CDR3 in DNA: TGTGCCAGCAGTTCTCGCGTTGTGTTTGGGGGCTACAATGAGCAGTTCTTC. Protein sequence: CASSSRVVFGGYNEQFF. The whole variable domain, remainder taken from reference TRBV14 and TRBJ2-1, is EAGVTQFPSHSVIEKGQTVTLRCDPISGHDNLYWYRRVMGKEIKFLLHFVKESKQDESGMPNNRFLAERTGGTYSTLKVQPAELEDSGVYFCASSSRVVFGGYNEQFFGPGTRLTVL.

The chain has TRBV7-5 and TRBJ2-1; TRBD2, the D gene given by the table, was not confirmed from the DNA. TRBV7-5 has pseudogene status. This CDR3 contains 18 residues. This CDR3 reads CARSLEVRTSGRNNEQFF. The CDR3 nucleotides are TGTGCCAGAAGCTTAGAGGTCAGGACTAGCGGGAGGAACAATGAGCAGTTCTTC.

The chain uses TRBV27 and TRBJ1-5, with D perhaps matching TRBD1 (6 bases). Germline V gene lookup returns CDR1 MNHEY and CDR2 SMNVEV (reference sequence). V lost 5 bases and J 2 bases, leaving 10 bases between the germline ends. This CDR3 has 14 amino acids. CDR3: CASSPGDRNQPQHF. CDR3 bases: TGTGCCAGCAGTCCAGGGGATCGCAATCAGCCCCAGCATTTT.

Here the CDR3 reads CSVRDGNIQYF. For the CDR3, the DNA is TGCAGCGTTCGAGACGGGAACATTCAGTACTTC. The gene calls are TRBV29-1 and TRBJ2-4; D not resolved. Germline loops: CDR1 SQVTM, CDR2 ANQGSEA. Trimming removed 5 bases at V and 7 bases at J, with 9 bases between. This CDR3 spans 11 amino acids. The whole variable domain, remainder taken from reference TRBV29-1 and TRBJ2-4, is SAVISQKPSRDICQRGTSLTIQCQVDSQVTMMFWYRQQPGQSLTLIATANQGSEATYESGFVIDKFPISRPNLTFSTLTVSNMSPEDSSIYLCSVRDGNIQYFGAGTRLSVL.

The chain employs TRBV28 and TRBJ1-2, with 9 bases fitting TRBD1. Germline V gives CDR1 MDHEN, CDR2 SYDVKM. The CDR3 spans 17 residues. The trim removed 3 bases at V and 2 bases at J, leaving 10 bases unmatched. The CDR3 DNA is TGTGCCAGCAGTTTTGGATCCGGGACAGGGAGGAACTATGGCTACACCTTC. It translates to CASSFGSGTGRNYGYTF.

This rearrangement joins TRBV19 to TRBJ1-3, with TRBD1 identical over 8 bases. Germline assignment: CDR1 LNHDA and CDR2 SQIVND (reference sequence). This CDR3 is built from 15 residues. The J segment lost 6 bases and the V segment lost 5 bases, leaving 9 bases of the junction unmatched. The chain's CDR3 is CASSPAGQGENTIYF. For the CDR3, the DNA is TGTGCCAGTAGTCCCGCCGGACAGGGAGAAAACACCATATATTTT. The whole variable domain, remainder taken from reference TRBV19 and TRBJ1-3, is DGGITQSPKYLFRKEGQNVTLSCEQNLNHDAMYWYRQDPGQGLRLIYYSQIVNDFQKGDIAEGYSVSREKKESFPLTVTSAQKNPTAFYLCASSPAGQGENTIYFGEGSWLTVV.

This chain uses TRBV28 with TRBJ1-6; 7 bases fit TRBD1. Germline V lookup: CDR1 MDHEN, CDR2 SYDVKM. V shed 8 bases and J 6 bases; nucleotides not matched to a gene: 13. The CDR3 totals 16 residues. The CDR3: CASGREIPGGNSPLHF. CDR3 DNA: TGTGCCAGCGGCCGGGAAATCCCAGGGGGTAATTCACCCCTCCACTTT.

In DNA form, the CDR3 reads TGTGCCAGCAGCCAAGGGCGGCGGACAGGGTTTTACGAGCAGTACTTC. It is translated as CASSQGRRTGFYEQYF. The chain recombines TRBV4-2 with TRBJ2-7; 8 positions agree with TRBD1. Germline CDR1 LGHNA, CDR2 YNFKEQ. V lost 1 base and J lost 4; bases outside the gene matches: 9. The CDR3 runs 16 residues.

This sequence joins TRBV6-1 and TRBJ2-7; no firm D call. Trimming pared 6 bases from V and 1 base from J, leaving 7 bases between. CDR1 and CDR2 from the germline V gene are MNHNS and SASEGT. This CDR3 is 12 amino acids long. The chain's CDR3 is CASRPESYEQYF. The CDR3 DNA sequence: TGTGCCAGCAGGCCTGAGTCCTACGAGCAGTACTTC.

The V and J genes are TRBV7-9 and TRBJ2-7; TRBD1 might be the D (5 bases). The CDR3 spans 12 residues. Between the trimmed V and J ends, which lost 2 bases and 5 bases, there was a span of 7 bases. Germline V gene sequence: CDR1 SEHNR, CDR2 FQNEAQ (reference sequence). This CDR3 is CASSLSRDEQYF. The DNA for the CDR3 is TGTGCCAGCAGCTTAAGCAGGGACGAGCAGTACTTC.

This clone was counted between two and nine times. V and J are TRBV6-1 and TRBJ2-3, with 11 positions matching TRBD1. Germline CDR1 MNHNS, CDR2 SASEGT. The CDR3 covers 14 residues. After removal of 4 bases from V and 4 bases from J, the junction contained 1 base not matched to a gene. CDR3 in amino acids: CASSAGQGADTQYF. The DNA for the CDR3 is TGTGCCAGCAGTGCGGGACAGGGGGCAGATACGCAGTATTTT.

V usage is TRBV28 and J usage is TRBJ2-5, with D possibly matching TRBD2 (6 bases). The CDR3 is 15 amino acids. Trimming removed 1 base from V and 1 base from J, with 10 bases in between. Germline V lookup: CDR1 MDHEN, CDR2 SYDVKM. The CDR3 reads CASSLSSSGQETQYF. CDR3 sequence (DNA): TGTGCCAGCAGTTTATCAAGTAGCGGCCAAGAGACCCAGTACTTC.

This chain links TRBV28 with TRBJ1-3; D gene ambiguous. Germline lookup yields CDR1 MDHEN and CDR2 SYDVKM. V was cut by 2 bases and J by 4 bases, with 6 bases left in between. This CDR3 has 13 amino acids. CDR3 loop: CASSLRPGNTIYF. The CDR3 coding sequence is TGTGCCAGCAGTTTAAGACCGGGAAACACCATATATTTT. Using reference TRBV28 and TRBJ1-3 for the parts outside the CDR3, the full variable domain is DVKVTQSSRYLVKRTGEKVFLECVQDMDHENMFWYRQDPGLGLRLIYFSYDVKMKEKGDIPEGYSVSREKKERFSLILESASTNQTSMYLCASSLRPGNTIYFGEGSWLTVV.

This clone was seen only a few times. The J gene is TRBJ1-1, the V gene TRBV6-5, with D perhaps matching TRBD1 (5 bases). The CDR3 totals 13 residues. Per the germline V gene, CDR1 is MNHEY and CDR2 is SVGAGI. Trimming cost V 2 bases and J 5 bases, with 9 bases left between them. CDR3 protein: CASSYTGETEAFF. Written as DNA, the CDR3 is TGTGCCAGCAGTTACACGGGGGAGACTGAAGCTTTCTTT.

The chain recombines TRBV6-1 with TRBJ2-3; the match to TRBD1 covers 7 bases. The CDR3 runs 15 residues. J lost 0 bases, V lost 7 bases, and 7 bases had no gene match. CDR1 is MNHNS, CDR2 SASEGT, per germline. The CDR3 DNA follows: TGTGCCAGCATTCAGGGGGAACCTAGCACAGATACGCAGTATTTT. This gives the protein CASIQGEPSTDTQYF.

This clone was observed once. The chain is built from TRBV5-5 and TRBJ1-2; TRBD1 matches 10 bases. Germline V gene lookup returns CDR1 SGHKS and CDR2 YYEKEE (reference sequence). The CDR3 spans 14 residues. V was pared by 5 bases and J by 8 bases, with 9 bases of the junction left unmatched. The CDR3 DNA sequence: TGTGCCAGCAGTTCCCGACAGGGGGCGTCGGGCTACACCTTC. Residues: CASSSRQGASGYTF.

The chain combines TRBV10-3 with TRBJ1-1, with D tentatively TRBD1 (5 bases). The CDR3 is 13 amino acids. CDR1 and CDR2 (germline): ENHRY, SYGVKD. V lost 7 bases to trimming and J lost 5 bases, with 14 bases between them. CDR3 protein: CAIKAREGTEAFF. In DNA, the CDR3 is TGTGCCATCAAGGCCAGGGAGGGGACTGAAGCTTTCTTT.

J is TRBJ2-2 and V is TRBV18; D may be TRBD1 (5 bases). Trimming left V 1 base short and J 2 bases short, with 17 bases between. Germline values: CDR1 KGHSH, CDR2 LQKENI. The CDR3 runs to 18 residues. The CDR3 DNA reads as TGTGCCAGCTCACCACGTCCTGGGCAGGGTGTAAACACCGGGGAGCTGTTTTTT. It yields the protein CASSPRPGQGVNTGELFF.

The chain joins TRBV9 to TRBJ1-1; a possible D gene is TRBD1 (5 bases). CDR1 and CDR2 (germline): SGDLS, YYNGEE. The V end lost 2 bases, the J end lost 4 bases, and 12 bases lay between the germline ends. This CDR3 is built from 14 residues. The CDR3 DNA sequence: TGTGCCAGCAGCGTGGGAGGGGAGGGCACTGAAGCTTTCTTT. It specifies CASSVGGEGTEAFF.